The clone carrying this T cell receptor beta chain has ten or more counts. This entry belongs to a study of regulatory T cells in long-lasting Graves disease. Regarding time point: newly diagnosed GD, antithyroid drugs for less than 3 months. From RNA extracted from PBMCs, the TCR library was made. Both iRepertoire HTBI primers and Arm-PCR of CDR3 regions were used to build the TCR beta libraries. One entry per CDR3 protein results from TCRdb running MiXCR on the multiplex PCR reads. The repertoire holds 440,000 or so distinct CDR3 sequences, 16% seen once, with about 10% in the top ten. CDR1 is KGHSH and CDR2 is LQKENI in the germline V gene. V shed 0 bases and J 8 bases; nucleotides not matched to a gene: 1. CDR3 length: 13 amino acids. The sample was also reused in another study, on T cells in Graves' hyperthyroidism and ophthalmopathy.

The sequence derives from a woman under 40 with Graves disease. This chain connects TRBV18 to TRBJ2-1, with 7 bases aligning to TRBD2. The sample was peripheral blood mononuclear cells (PBMCs), taken at new diagnosis, from a patient treated with antithyroid drugs. CDR3 region: CASSPPTSDEQFF. The CDR3 DNA reads TGTGCCAGCTCACCACCAACTAGCGATGAGCAGTTCTTC.